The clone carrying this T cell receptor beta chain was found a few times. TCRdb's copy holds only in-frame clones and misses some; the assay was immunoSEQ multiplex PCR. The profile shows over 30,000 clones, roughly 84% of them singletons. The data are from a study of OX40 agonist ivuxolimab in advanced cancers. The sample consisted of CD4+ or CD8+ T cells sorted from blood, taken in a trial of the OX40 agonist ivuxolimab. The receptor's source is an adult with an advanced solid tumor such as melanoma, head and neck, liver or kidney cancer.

CDR3 DNA: TGTGCCAGCAGTTTATGGCAGAACAATGAGCAGTTCTTC. It translates to CASSLWQNNEQFF. The rearrangement joins TRBV28 to TRBJ2-1; D gene unclear. CDR1 and CDR2 from the germline V gene are MDHEN and SYDVKM. The CDR3 sequence is 13 residues long. The germline V and J ends were trimmed by 0 bases and 5 bases, with 5 bases remaining between them.